This entry describes one T cell receptor beta chain. The data were obtained in a study of blood T cell repertoires in COVID-19. Clones were sequenced by immunoSEQ multiplex PCR, and TCRdb holds only the in-frame ones, with some missing. The data hold 240,000 or so clones, with roughly 79% observed a single time. The germline gives CDR1 SNHLY, CDR2 FYNNEI. Trimming removed 6 bases from V and 2 bases from J; junction bases left unmatched: 4. CDR3 length equals 15 residues. This clonotype originated in a woman older than 75 with acute or convalescent COVID-19. The material sequenced was peripheral blood. V and J are TRBV2 and TRBJ1-3; TRBD1 aligns across 10 bases. CDR3 sequence (DNA): TGTGCCAGCAGACGACAGGGGGCGGCTGGAAACACCATATATTTT. Translation: CASRRQGAAGNTIYF.